Listed below are T cell receptor beta chains from one sample, sequenced in a study of OX40 agonist ivuxolimab in advanced cancers. The protocol was immunoSEQ multiplex PCR, while the TCRdb copy is restricted to in-frame clones and leaves out a portion. Of some 45,000 clones listed, about 90% are singletons. Source: CD4+ or CD8+ T cells sorted from blood, taken in a trial of the OX40 agonist ivuxolimab. The receptors originated from an adult with an advanced solid tumor such as melanoma, head and neck, liver or kidney cancer. The CDR3 runs from the conserved cysteine through the conserved F or W.

>TRBV29-1|TRBJ2-3
CSAGPGTLSTDTQYF
>TRBV12-2|TRBJ2-2
CASRILRQGASGELFF
>TRBV19|TRBJ1-1
CASSAYTEAFF
>TRBV15|TRBJ2-2
CATSSVQGAPTGELFF
>TRBV19|TRBJ2-1
CASRVAGSYNEQFF
>TRBV27|TRBJ1-5
CASSRKEDQPQHF
>TRBV13|TRBJ1-5
CASSFANAEVNQPQHF
>TRBV11-3|TRBJ2-3
CASSFEGNTDTQYF
>TRBV4-1|TRBJ1-5
CASSQSMDPNQPQHF
>TRBV5-6|TRBJ2-7
CASSSDPGSYEQYF
>TRBV11-2|NA
CASSQSPVYEQYF